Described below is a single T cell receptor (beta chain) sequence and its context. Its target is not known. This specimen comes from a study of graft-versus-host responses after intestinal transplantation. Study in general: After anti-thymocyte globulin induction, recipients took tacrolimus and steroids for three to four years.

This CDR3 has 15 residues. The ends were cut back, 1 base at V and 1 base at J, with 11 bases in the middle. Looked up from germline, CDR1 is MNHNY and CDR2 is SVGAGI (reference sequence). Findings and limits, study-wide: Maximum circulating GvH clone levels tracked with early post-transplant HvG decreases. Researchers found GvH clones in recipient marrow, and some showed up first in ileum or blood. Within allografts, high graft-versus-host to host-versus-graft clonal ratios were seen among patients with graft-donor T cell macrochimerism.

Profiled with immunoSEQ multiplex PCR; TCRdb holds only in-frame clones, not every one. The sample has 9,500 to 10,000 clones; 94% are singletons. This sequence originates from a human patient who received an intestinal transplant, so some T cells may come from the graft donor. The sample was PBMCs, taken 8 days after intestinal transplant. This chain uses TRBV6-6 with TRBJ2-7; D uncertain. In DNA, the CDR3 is TGTGCCAGCAGTTACTTGGGGTTCCCATCCTACGAGCAGTACTTC. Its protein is CASSYLGFPSYEQYF.